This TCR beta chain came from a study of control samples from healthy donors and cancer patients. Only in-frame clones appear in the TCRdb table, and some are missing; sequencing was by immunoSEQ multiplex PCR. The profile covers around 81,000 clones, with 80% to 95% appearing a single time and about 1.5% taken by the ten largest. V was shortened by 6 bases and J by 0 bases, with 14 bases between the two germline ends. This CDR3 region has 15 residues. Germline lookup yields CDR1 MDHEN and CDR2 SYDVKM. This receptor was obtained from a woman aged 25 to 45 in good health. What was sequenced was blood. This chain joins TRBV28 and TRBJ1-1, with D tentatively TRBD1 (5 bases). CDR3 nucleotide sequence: TGTGCCAGCAGGGGCGAACGGGGCCTGAACACTGAAGCTTTCTTT. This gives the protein CASRGERGLNTEAFF.